The TCR beta chain described here comes from a study of human T cells and chemical hapten exposure. As the library was built, unique molecular identifiers were attached to individual cDNA molecules. TCRdb re-analysed the RACE reads in MiXCR, keeping a single row per CDR3 protein. The sample lists roughly 51,000 distinct CDR3 sequences, over 9% occurring once. The germline V gene encodes CDR1 MDHEN and CDR2 SYDVKM. The V gene lost 5 bases and the J gene lost 3 bases, with 10 bases spanning the gap. The CDR3 spans 14 residues. Regarding time point: pre-sensitization, week 0. The treatment is: therapeutic diphenylcyclopropenone sensitization with weekly scalp DPC. Extraction yielded total RNA from whole blood (unfractionated). Findings of the study overall: There were significantly more large CDR3 similarity clusters among expanded TCRs than among controls.

In its sample, this clonotype was seen a few times. Its antigen remains unknown. The rearrangement uses TRBV28 and TRBJ2-2; tentatively, D is TRBD1 (5 bases). The receptor comes from a man aged 35 to 55 with alopecia areata. Some clones in this sample may be carry-over from other donors' samples. The sequences come from whole blood, collected in connection with sensitization to the hapten diphenylcyclopropenone (DPC). CDR3 coding DNA: TGTGCCAGCAGTCTCTTCAGGGACACCGGGGAGCTGTTTTTT. Translation: CASSLFRDTGELFF.